These 23 T cell receptor beta chains originate from one sample sequenced in a study of blood T cell repertoires in COVID-19. Clones were sequenced by immunoSEQ multiplex PCR, and TCRdb holds only the in-frame ones, with some missing. The data show 650,000 to 800,000 clones, around 89% seen once. The sequenced sample consisted of peripheral blood. The receptors stem from a woman between 18 and 29 years old with acute or convalescent COVID-19.

The CDR3 region has the DNA TGTGCCAGCAGCGGCCGACAGGTGCCATCAGACCCCAATGAAAAACTGTTTTTT. Translated, it gives CASSGRQVPSDPNEKLFF. The chain couples TRBV21-1 to TRBJ1-4; TRBD1 reflects the table's D call only, with no check against the DNA. TRBV21-1 is assigned pseudogene status. This CDR3 comprises 18 residues.

The J gene is TRBJ1-4, the V gene TRBV5-1, with 7 bases fitting TRBD1. Germline V gene data show CDR1 as SGHRS and CDR2 as YFSETQ. This CDR3 contains 15 residues. After removal of 4 bases from V and 3 bases from J, the junction contained 6 bases not matched to a gene. CDR3 residues: CASSAQGLANEKLFF. The CDR3 DNA sequence: TGCGCCAGCAGCGCACAGGGGTTAGCTAATGAAAAACTGTTTTTT. Using reference TRBV5-1 and TRBJ1-4 for the parts outside the CDR3, the full variable domain is KAGVTQTPRYLIKTRGQQVTLSCSPISGHRSVSWYQQTPGQGLQFLFEYFSETQRNKGNFPGRFSGRQFSNSRSEMNVSTLELGDSALYLCASSAQGLANEKLFFGSGTQLSVL.

The chain links TRBV7-9 to TRBJ1-5, with 8 bases matching TRBD1. V was clipped by 5 bases and J by 3 bases; unmatched bases: 12. Germline lookup yields CDR1 SEHNR and CDR2 FQNEAQ (reference sequence). This CDR3 comprises 17 residues. Here the CDR3 DNA reads TGTGCCAGCAGCCGGGGACAGGACGAAGGGTTCAATCAGCCCCAGCATTTT. This encodes CASSRGQDEGFNQPQHF.

This rearrangement joins TRBV12-3 or TRBV12-4 to TRBJ1-2; TRBD1 agrees at 7 bases. The CDR3 length is 13 residues. V gave up 2 bases and J gave up 8 bases; unmatched junction bases: 5. The CDR3 loop reads CASSLTTGRGYTF. CDR3 sequence (DNA): TGTGCCAGCAGTTTAACGACAGGGAGAGGCTACACCTTC.

V and J are TRBV5-4 and TRBJ2-5; no clear D gene. The CDR3 contains 15 residues. Germline-derived CDR1 and CDR2 are SGHNT and YYREEE (reference sequence). V lost 4 bases, J lost 2 bases, and 15 bases lay in between. CDR3 nucleotides: TGTGCCAGCAGCCATCGCGAGAGATTACAAGAGACCCAGTACTTC. Amino acid sequence: CASSHRERLQETQYF.

The V gene is TRBV4-3, the J gene TRBJ1-2, with D maybe TRBD1 (6 bases). Trimming removed 0 bases from V and 4 bases from J, with 18 bases in between. Germline loops: CDR1 LGHNA, CDR2 YSLEER. The CDR3 loop spans 17 amino acids. In DNA, the CDR3 is TGCGCCAGCAGCCAAGAAAAAACAGGGATTGTGGGCTATGGCTACACCTTC. Protein product: CASSQEKTGIVGYGYTF.

The chain is built from TRBV4-3 and TRBJ2-2, with 7 bases identical to TRBD2. The CDR3 contains 16 residues. The V segment lost 0 bases and the J segment 4 bases; nucleotides outside the gene matches: 5. Germline CDR1 is LGHNA and CDR2 is YSLEER. CDR3: CASSQDRAGSTGELFF. The DNA for the CDR3 is TGCGCCAGCAGCCAAGATCGAGCGGGGTCCACCGGGGAGCTGTTTTTT.

The rearrangement joins TRBV14 to TRBJ1-2; 12 bases are shared with TRBD1. Germline CDR1 SGHDN, CDR2 FVKESK. V shed 4 bases and J 4 bases; nucleotides not matched to a gene: 10. The CDR3 extends over 17 amino acids. The CDR3 coding sequence is TGTGCCAGCAGCCCCCGGGACAGGGGGCGGCATCTCTATGGCTACACCTTC. It specifies CASSPRDRGRHLYGYTF.

The genes are TRBV6-1 and TRBJ1-6; 11 bases are shared with TRBD1. The V and J ends lost 3 bases and 8 bases, in that order; junction bases with no gene match: 6. The V gene's germline CDR1 is MNHNS and CDR2 SASEGT. CDR3 length equals 16 residues. CDR3 sequence: CASSDGDRGSYSPLHF. The DNA for the CDR3 is TGTGCCAGCAGTGATGGGGACAGGGGGTCTTATTCACCCCTCCACTTT.

The chain recombines TRBV7-9 with TRBJ1-6; possibly TRBD1 for D (5 bases). The germline V gene has CDR1 SEHNR and CDR2 FQNEAQ (reference sequence). The V end was cut by 4 bases, the J end by 7 bases, with 8 bases between. The CDR3 sequence is 13 residues long. CDR3 protein: CASSYRGNSPLHF. The CDR3 DNA follows: TGTGCCAGCAGCTATAGGGGCAATTCACCCCTCCACTTT.

The chain links TRBV4-3 to TRBJ2-1, with D perhaps TRBD2 (5 bases). Between the trimmed V and J ends, which lost 0 bases and 3 bases, there was a span of 18 bases. Germline loops: CDR1 LGHNA, CDR2 YSLEER. The CDR3 extends over 18 amino acids. The CDR3 loop reads CASSQDRRTSDYYNEQFF. The CDR3 nucleotides are TGCGCCAGCAGCCAAGATCGCAGGACCTCCGACTACTACAATGAGCAGTTCTTC.

The chain is built from TRBV6-5 and TRBJ1-2; D is ambiguous. The CDR3 length is 12 residues. Trimming left V 6 bases short and J 5 bases short, with 10 bases between. The germline CDR1 and CDR2 sequences are MNHEY and SVGAGI. The CDR3 protein is CASSALGYGYTF. The CDR3 nucleotides are TGTGCCAGCAGCGCCCTAGGTTATGGCTACACCTTC.

The chain couples TRBV5-6 to TRBJ1-1, with D hard to call. This CDR3 comprises 14 residues. Looked up from germline, CDR1 is SGHDT and CDR2 is YYEEEE. V lost 2 bases and J lost 2, with 10 bases in between. CDR3 protein: CASSFTEFNTEAFF. The CDR3 DNA reads TGTGCCAGCAGCTTTACGGAGTTCAACACTGAAGCTTTCTTT.

V and J are TRBV21-1 and TRBJ1-5. TRBV21-1 is designated a pseudogene. This CDR3 contains 18 residues. As DNA, the CDR3 is TGTGCCAGCAGCTTCGAATCCGGCTTTAGGAGGGGCAATCAGCCCCAGCATTTT. Translating gives CASSFESGFRRGNQPQHF.

This sequence joins TRBV5-6 and TRBJ2-1; weak D call: TRBD2 (6 bases). The length of the CDR3 is 15 residues. From germline, CDR1 is SGHDT and CDR2 YYEEEE. Trimming took off 4 bases at V and 7 bases at J, with 18 bases between the two ends. The CDR3 region is CASSPGGGTINEQFF. The CDR3 DNA follows: TGTGCCAGCAGCCCCGGGGGAGGAACTATAAATGAGCAGTTCTTC.

As DNA, the CDR3 is TGTGCCAGCAGGCGGACCTTCGGACAGGGGGCTATAGTAGCTTTCTTT. Its protein product is CASRRTFGQGAIVAFF. V usage is TRBV27 and J usage is TRBJ1-1; 11 bases line up with TRBD1. Germline V gene lookup returns CDR1 MNHEY and CDR2 SMNVEV (reference sequence). The CDR3 is made up of 16 amino acids. V dropped 6 bases and J dropped 10; count of bases not matched to a gene: 16.

The rearrangement links TRBV6-1 to TRBJ1-2; no clear D. CDR1 and CDR2 from the germline V gene are MNHNS and SASEGT. V was shortened by 2 bases and J by 1 base, with 8 bases between the two germline ends. CDR3 length: 14 amino acids. CDR3 nucleotides: TGTGCCAGCAGTGAAAACCAACTTAACTATGGCTACACCTTC. Amino acids: CASSENQLNYGYTF.

The chain couples TRBV5-4 to TRBJ1-2; 9 nucleotides match TRBD1. Germline V gives CDR1 SGHNT, CDR2 YYREEE (reference sequence). The CDR3 covers 14 residues. V dropped 5 bases and J dropped 3; count of bases not matched to a gene: 5. The CDR3 DNA reads TGTGCCAGCAGGGTGACAGGGGGGGACTATGGCTACACCTTC. The encoded protein is CASRVTGGDYGYTF.

DNA of the CDR3: TGTGCCAGCGTGGACAGGCCCTCCTACGAGCAGTACTTC. Protein sequence: CASVDRPSYEQYF. This sequence joins TRBV28 and TRBJ2-7, with TRBD1 identical over 7 bases. The trim removed 8 bases at V and 0 bases at J, leaving 4 bases unmatched. The CDR3 runs to 13 residues. Germline V CDR1 and CDR2: MDHEN, SYDVKM.

V gene TRBV7-3 combines with J gene TRBJ2-7, with 9 bases aligning to TRBD2. This CDR3 contains 13 residues. V lost 4 bases and J lost 6; bases outside the gene matches: 4. CDR1 SGHTA and CDR2 FQGTGA come from the germline V gene. The CDR3 loop reads CASSYSGGGEQYF. The CDR3 nucleotides read TGTGCCAGCAGCTATAGCGGGGGAGGCGAGCAGTACTTC.

V and J are TRBV7-9 and TRBJ1-2; maybe TRBD1 (6 bases). The CDR3 has 17 residues. Trimming stripped 1 base from V and 5 bases from J, with 20 bases between. Germline V gene data show CDR1 as SEHNR and CDR2 as FQNEAQ (reference sequence). As DNA, the CDR3 is TGTGCCAGCAGCTTAGATACACAGGGTGTAAGGGAGTATGGCTACACCTTC. This translates into CASSLDTQGVREYGYTF.

This chain uses TRBV12-5 with TRBJ1-6, with D possibly TRBD1 on 5 matching bases. V was shortened by 6 bases and J by 9 bases, with 9 bases between the two germline ends. The CDR3 sequence is 12 residues long. Germline loops: CDR1 LGHNT, CDR2 FRNRAP. The CDR3 sequence is CASGWTFSPLHF. The CDR3 DNA reads TGTGCTAGTGGCTGGACATTTTCACCCCTCCACTTT.

Here the CDR3 reads CASSLSLTGNQPQHF. The CDR3 coding sequence is TGTGCCAGCAGTTTATCCCTCACAGGCAATCAGCCCCAGCATTTT. The chain couples TRBV27 to TRBJ1-5; D is uncertain. Looked up from germline, CDR1 is MNHEY and CDR2 is SMNVEV (reference sequence). The CDR3 is 15 amino acids. Trimming cost V 0 bases and J 2 bases, with 8 bases left between them.